A selection of T cell receptor beta chains follows, all from one sample in a study of T-cell reconstitution after alpha-beta-depleted transplantation in children. TCRdb used MiXCR to reprocess the PCR reads, holding one entry per CDR3 protein. The data contain about 610,000 distinct CDR3 sequences, 10% of them singletons. Sequences were derived from PBMCs from the stem cell graft donor, sampled from the stem cell graft. Receptors were obtained from a human donor who donated a stem cell graft to a child with acute myeloid leukemia. CDR3s include the opening cysteine and the closing phenylalanine or tryptophan. The D gene is left open where the match is weak. Where a row states a size, it is once, few, many or the class of an expanded clone; other rows omit it.

DNA	CDR3	size	length	V	J	D
TGTGCCAGCAGCTTAGAACCAGGGGGGAACACTGAAGCTTTCTTT	CASSLEPGGNTEAFF	few	15	TRBV7-6	TRBJ1-1	TRBD1
TGCAGTGCTAGAGTCACAGGTCTGGGGCAGCCCCAGCATTTT	CSARVTGLGQPQHF	NA	14	TRBV20-1	TRBJ1-5	NA
TGTGCCAGCAGTGAAGCAGACCCTAGGACCCAGTACTTC	CASSEADPRTQYF	NA	13	TRBV2	TRBJ2-5	NA
TGTGCCAGCAGTTTACGTCAGGTGAATGGCTACACCTTC	CASSLRQVNGYTF	NA	13	TRBV12-3/TRBV12-4	TRBJ1-2	NA
TGTGCCAGCAGCCACCGACTAGCGGGAGTAAACAATGAGCAGTTCTTC	CASSHRLAGVNNEQFF	NA	16	TRBV3-1	TRBJ2-1	TRBD2
TGTGCCAGCAGAGGACTAGCGGGAGGCCCTACCTACAATGAGCAGTTCTTC	CASRGLAGGPTYNEQFF	many	17	TRBV6-2/TRBV6-3	TRBJ2-1	TRBD2
TGTGCCAGCAGACTGACTAGCGGGAGTTACGAGCAGTACTTC	CASRLTSGSYEQYF	NA	14	TRBV27	TRBJ2-7	TRBD2
TGCAGTGCTAGAGTGTATACCCTAGGGGCGAGAGAAGATACGCAGTATTTT	CSARVYTLGAREDTQYF	many	17	TRBV20-1	TRBJ2-3	NA
TGTGCCAGCAGCTTATACCAGGGAAATAATTCACCCCTCCACTTT	CASSLYQGNNSPLHF	few	15	TRBV7-9	TRBJ1-6	NA
TGTGCCAGCAGCCTAAGAAGAGGTGCCGGGGGAAGCACAGATACGCAGTATTTT	CASSLRRGAGGSTDTQYF	NA	18	TRBV14	TRBJ2-3	NA
TGCGCCAGCAGCAGGGGCCTCGGGCCCGAAGGTGAGACCCAGTACTTC	CASSRGLGPEGETQYF	NA	16	TRBV5-1	TRBJ2-5	NA
TGTGCCAAATTGGACAGGGCCAGCTACACCTTC	CAKLDRASYTF	NA	11	TRBV2	TRBJ1-2	TRBD1
TGTGCCAGCAGCCAAGATAGCGGAGACTCCTACGAGCAGTACTTC	CASSQDSGDSYEQYF	NA	15	TRBV4-2	TRBJ2-7	NA
TGCAGTGCTAGGGCTGGGACAGTGATTAATGAAAAACTGTTTTTT	CSARAGTVINEKLFF	NA	15	TRBV20-1	TRBJ1-4	TRBD1
TGCAGTGCTAGAGATCGCAGGGCGAACACTGAAGCTTTCTTT	CSARDRRANTEAFF	many	14	TRBV20-1	TRBJ1-1	NA
TGTGCCAGCGCATACGGGACAGGGTTGAATGAGCAGTTCTTC	CASAYGTGLNEQFF	few	14	TRBV7-3	TRBJ2-1	TRBD1
TGTGCCAGCAGCTTCGAAACCAACTATGGCTACACCTTC	CASSFETNYGYTF	NA	13	TRBV7-8	TRBJ1-2	NA
TGTGCCAGCAGCTTAACTGACAGGATTCGATACTTC	CASSLTDRIRYF	NA	12	TRBV7-2	TRBJ2-7	NA
TGCGCCAGCAGCACTGGACTCGACCCCTTCACAGATACGCAGTATTTT	CASSTGLDPFTDTQYF	NA	16	TRBV5-1	TRBJ2-3	NA
TGTGCCAGCAGCGCGATCACTAGCGGGAGGCTTAGCTCCTACAATGAGCAGTTCTTC	CASSAITSGRLSSYNEQFF	NA	19	TRBV4-2	TRBJ2-1	TRBD2
TGTGCCAGCAGTTTTCCGGGTGAGCAGTTCTTC	CASSFPGEQFF	many	11	TRBV12-3/TRBV12-4	TRBJ2-1	NA
TGTGCCAGCAGCTCGGCCAGCGGGGGTATCTTCTACAATGAGCAGTTCTTC	CASSSASGGIFYNEQFF	NA	17	TRBV5-8	TRBJ2-1	TRBD2
TGTGCCAGCAGCTTGGGACCAGGCAATGAGCAGTTCTTC	CASSLGPGNEQFF	many	13	TRBV11-3	TRBJ2-1	NA
TGCAGTGCTAGTCTGGAACCGGGACGCCAGTCCTACGAGCAGTACTTC	CSASLEPGRQSYEQYF	few	16	TRBV20-1	TRBJ2-7	NA
TGCAGCGTTGAAGACACCACAAGCAATCAGCCCCAGCATTTT	CSVEDTTSNQPQHF	NA	14	TRBV29-1	TRBJ1-5	NA
TGTGCCAGCAGATTTTCCCCCCCGACCGGGACTTCCGCCTACGAGCAGTACTTC	CASRFSPPTGTSAYEQYF	NA	18	TRBV6-1	TRBJ2-7	NA
TGTGCCAGCCGCCGGGACAGGGGGTTTGAGCAGTACTTC	CASRRDRGFEQYF	few	13	TRBV25-1	TRBJ2-7	TRBD1
TGTGCCAGCAGTCCAATCACCGGAGGGCCCATAGATACGCAGTATTTT	CASSPITGGPIDTQYF	NA	16	TRBV27	TRBJ2-3	NA
TGTGCCAGCAGGCAAGGACAGACCAATCAGCCCCAGCATTTT	CASRQGQTNQPQHF	NA	14	TRBV12-3/TRBV12-4	TRBJ1-5	NA
TGTGCCAGCAGTGGGGGACTAGCGGAGATCACAGATGCGCAGTATTTT	CASSGGLAEITDAQYF	NA	16	TRBV12-3/TRBV12-4	TRBJ2-3	TRBD2
TGTGCCAGCAGCAACAAGGCTCAATTCAATCAGCCCCAGCATTTT	CASSNKAQFNQPQHF	few	15	TRBV21-1	TRBJ1-5	NA
TGTGCCTGCTGCCAAGAACCGGCGCCTAGGGGATACAATGAGCAGTTCTTC	CACCQEPAPRGYNEQFF	NA	17	TRBV7-4	TRBJ2-1	NA
TGCGCCAGCAGCTTGGTTCCAGGCAGTGAAAAACTGTTTTTT	CASSLVPGSEKLFF	NA	14	TRBV5-1	TRBJ1-4	NA
TGTGCCAGCAGCTTAGGTCCAGTGGATACGCAGTATTTT	CASSLGPVDTQYF	few	13	TRBV7-2	TRBJ2-3	NA
TGCAGTGCTAGGGGGTCAGGAACCTACGAGCGGTACTTC	CSARGSGTYERYF	NA	13	TRBV20-1	TRBJ2-7	NA
TGCAGCCCCAGGGGCGGGGTTAGCTCCTACAATGAGCAGTTCTTC	CSPRGGVSSYNEQFF	many	15	TRBV29-1	TRBJ2-1	NA
TGTGCCAGCAGTTTGGGGGGAGGGGGACCCGGAGCTTTCTTT	CASSLGGGGPGAFF	few	14	TRBV12-3/TRBV12-4	TRBJ1-1	NA
TGTGCCAGCAGCCGGCTTGAGGGTGTCAGCTCCTACAATGAGCAGTTCTTC	CASSRLEGVSSYNEQFF	NA	17	TRBV7-9	TRBJ2-1	NA
TGTGCCAGCAGCTTGGAACTAGCGGGAGCCAATGAGCAGTTCTTC	CASSLELAGANEQFF	NA	15	TRBV5-6	TRBJ2-1	TRBD2
TGTGCCAGCTCACCACAAAACCTTGGCAATGAGCAGTTCTTC	CASSPQNLGNEQFF	NA	14	TRBV18	TRBJ2-1	NA
TGTGCCAGCAGTTGGAGCGGGGGCAGCTCCTACGAGCAGTACTTC	CASSWSGGSSYEQYF	NA	15	TRBV28	TRBJ2-7	TRBD2
TGTGCCAGCAGCATCCTGGGCGGGAGTGCCGGCAATGAGCAGTTCTTC	CASSILGGSAGNEQFF	many	16	TRBV7-9	TRBJ2-1	TRBD2
TGTGCCACCAGTGATTTGCCACCCCGTATGGGCAATGAGCAGTTCTTC	CATSDLPPRMGNEQFF	many	16	TRBV24-1	TRBJ2-1	NA
TGTGCCAGCAGTTTCGGGGGTAACTACGAGCAGTACTTC	CASSFGGNYEQYF	many	13	TRBV12-3/TRBV12-4	TRBJ2-7	NA
TGTGCCAGCAGCCAAGGACAGAATCTCAATGAGCAGTTCTTC	CASSQGQNLNEQFF	many	14	TRBV4-2	TRBJ2-1	NA
TGTGCCAGCAGCGTAAAGACTAGCGGGAGACTGAATGAGCAGTTCTTC	CASSVKTSGRLNEQFF	few	16	TRBV7-2	TRBJ2-1	TRBD2
TGCGCCAGCAGCTTAAAAGGGACAGGCTCATTCACAGATACGCAGTATTTT	CASSLKGTGSFTDTQYF	many	17	TRBV5-1	TRBJ2-3	TRBD1
TGTGCCAGCAGTTTAGCGTCGTCCGCCCACAATGAGCAGTTCTTC	CASSLASSAHNEQFF	many	15	TRBV12-3/TRBV12-4	TRBJ2-1	NA
TGCAGCGTTCCGACTACCGAAACTAGCACAGATACGCAGTATTTT	CSVPTTETSTDTQYF	few	15	TRBV29-1	TRBJ2-3	NA
TGTGCCAGCAGTGAATCAAGGCCGACAGGGAGTGAGCAGTTCTTC	CASSESRPTGSEQFF	many	15	TRBV25-1	TRBJ2-1	TRBD1
TGTGCCAGCAGGAGGTTAAATAGCGGGAGATCAGATACGCAGTATTTT	CASRRLNSGRSDTQYF	few	16	TRBV3-1	TRBJ2-3	TRBD2
TGCAGCGTGGGGGGAGCGTACGAGCAGTACTTC	CSVGGAYEQYF	many	11	TRBV29-1	TRBJ2-7	NA
TGTGCCAGCAGCGGGGACCGACAAGAGACCCAGTACTTC	CASSGDRQETQYF	few	13	TRBV9	TRBJ2-5	NA
TGTGCCACCAGCAGAGATTCTGTGCCCGGGGAGCTGTTTTTT	CATSRDSVPGELFF	many	14	TRBV15	TRBJ2-2	NA
TGTGCCTGGGGACAGGGGCCAGGTCAGCCCCAGCATTTT	CAWGQGPGQPQHF	NA	13	TRBV30	TRBJ1-5	TRBD1
TGTGCCAGCAGTTACTCCCCTCCGGGACAGTCCACAGATACGCAGTATTTT	CASSYSPPGQSTDTQYF	few	17	TRBV6-5	TRBJ2-3	TRBD1
TGCGCCAGCAGCCAAGATATAGGGCTTGATTTCCCGTACTTC	CASSQDIGLDFPYF	NA	14	TRBV4-3	TRBJ2-7	NA
TGTGCCACCAGCAGAAGGTTGTACCAAGAGACCCAGTACTTC	CATSRRLYQETQYF	NA	14	TRBV15	TRBJ2-5	NA